This TCR beta chain came from a study of technical replicates of blood from four donors. The data were produced by immunoSEQ multiplex PCR, yet TCRdb's version contains in-frame clones alone and is incomplete. Among 75,000 to 95,000 clones listed, over 80% were seen once. The V end lost 5 bases, the J end lost 5 bases, and 12 bases lay between the germline ends. The V gene's germline CDR1 is LNHDA and CDR2 SQIVND (reference sequence). This CDR3 region has 13 residues. The sample was T cells isolated from PBMCs. The V call is TRBV19, the J call TRBJ2-5; D uncertain. The source is a human donor in good health. The CDR3 nucleotides are TGTGCCAGTAGTGCCCTCCGCGATGAGACCCAGTACTTC. This gives the protein CASSALRDETQYF.